This record covers a single T cell receptor beta chain. CDR1 and CDR2 from the germline V gene are MGHRA and YSYEKL. Trimming took off 1 base at V and 8 bases at J, with 14 bases between the two ends. CDR3 length: 15 amino acids. Profiling relied on immunoSEQ multiplex PCR, and the TCRdb table lists in-frame clones only, not all of them. The repertoire holds under 40,000 clones, with 65% to 90% as singletons. This record belongs to a study of PD-L1 blockade in urothelial cancer. The time point was: pretreatment peripheral blood. Specimen: PBMCs, collected around atezolizumab (anti-PD-L1) treatment. The chain joins TRBV4-1 to TRBJ1-4, with a tentative D call TRBD1 (5 bases). This clonotype was obtained from a man aged 60 to 69 with urothelial cancer. CDR3 loop: CASSQGLIGGEKLFF. DNA of the CDR3: TGCGCCAGCAGCCAAGGACTAATTGGGGGGGAAAAACTGTTTTTT.